This entry features one TCR beta chain sequence. The data originate from a study of blood T cell repertoires in COVID-19. This CDR3 contains 18 residues. Unmatched junction bases numbered 14, after V lost 7 bases and J lost 2 bases. CDR1 is LNHDA, CDR2 SQIVND, per germline (reference sequence). Profiling relied on immunoSEQ multiplex PCR, and the TCRdb table lists in-frame clones only, not all of them. Among approximately 480,000 clones listed, about nine tenths were seen once. This TCR derives from a young woman who had recovered from COVID-19. Material: PBMCs or T cells enriched from blood (not recorded which). The chain employs TRBV19 and TRBJ2-3; 11 bases agree with TRBD2. The CDR3 is CASKLAGGWSLNTDTQYF. CDR3 sequence (DNA): TGTGCCAGTAAGCTAGCGGGGGGCTGGTCCCTTAACACAGATACGCAGTATTTT.